A single T cell receptor beta chain is shown here with its context. The antigen is unknown. The data are from a study of cytomegalovirus exposure and HLA in healthy donors. Regarding the study as a whole: Among TCR beta chains, those listed as cytomegalovirus-associated numbered over 150.

The PCR contained 60 Vbeta and 13 Jbeta primers. Here immunoSEQ multiplex PCR was the method, and the copy in TCRdb shows in-frame clones only, minus some. Of about 100,000 clones in the sample, roughly 72% were seen once. V gave up 6 bases and J gave up 3 bases; unmatched junction bases: 6. The CDR3 has 14 amino acids. CDR1 and CDR2 (germline): MNHEY, SMNVEV (reference sequence). Sequencing was performed on PBMCs. The TCR was taken from a man in his thirties or forties in good health and CMV-seronegative. The gene calls are TRBV27 and TRBJ1-1; 8 bases align to TRBD1. Here the CDR3 DNA reads TGTGCCAGCAGGCGATCACAGGGGGACACTGAAGCTTTCTTT. Translated: CASRRSQGDTEAFF.